The clone carrying this T cell receptor (beta chain) came up many times. Amplification yielded TCR beta CDR3 regions, with RNA transcripts as the source. HTBI primers drove first-round RT-PCR of the TCR CDR3. Via MiXCR, TCRdb re-called the multiplex PCR reads, giving one row per CDR3 protein. Among about 380,000 distinct CDR3 sequences listed, about 13% were seen once. The source of the sample is a study of T cells in Graves' hyperthyroidism and ophthalmopathy. CDR3 length: 14 residues. With 6 bases removed from V and 1 base from J, the gap between germline ends came to 10 bases. Sequencing input: blood. This clonotype was obtained from a man aged 25 to 40 with Graves' hyperthyroidism that later progressed to Graves' ophthalmopathy. This chain connects TRBV12-3 or TRBV12-4 to TRBJ1-5; possible D gene TRBD1, 5 bases. The DNA for the CDR3 is TGTGCCAGCAGCCCTCAGGGAAGCAATCAGCCCCAGCATTTT. The encoded protein is CASSPQGSNQPQHF.